Listed below are T cell receptor beta chains from one sample, sequenced in a study of blood T cell repertoires in COVID-19. Clones were sequenced by immunoSEQ multiplex PCR, and TCRdb holds only the in-frame ones, with some missing. There are about 60,000 clones in the sample; 90% to 95% occur only once, and about 6.8% lies in the top ten. Sequenced material: peripheral blood. The receptors derive from a human donor in a cohort sampled during active COVID-19. The CDR3 runs from the conserved cysteine through the conserved F or W. D genes are given only for firm matches. Only part of the rows carry a size: once, few, many, or a class if the clone is expanded.

TRBV11-1,.,TRBJ1-4,.,TGTGCCAGCAGCCCAGACAGGATCAAACTGTTTTTT,CASSPDRIKLFF
TRBV18,.,TRBJ1-1,TRBD1,TGTGCCAGCTCACAAAGGACAGGGAACCTAAACACTGAAGCTTTCTTT,CASSQRTGNLNTEAFF
TRBV9,.,TRBJ2-3,.,TGTGCCAGCAGCGTAGGCACGGGGAGCACAGATACGCAGTATTTT,CASSVGTGSTDTQYF
TRBV7-2,.,TRBJ2-1,.,TGTGCCAGCAGCTCTAGCGCCGTCTCCTACAATGAGCAGTTCTTC,CASSSSAVSYNEQFF
TRBV6-5,.,TRBJ2-7,.,TGTGCCAGCAGTTATGACGCACAGGTCTACGAGCAGTACTTC,CASSYDAQVYEQYF
TRBV11-2,.,TRBJ2-5,.,TGTGCCAGCAGCTTAGGCAGGGAAGAGACCCAGTACTTC,CASSLGREETQYF
TRBV6-1,few,TRBJ2-5,.,TGTGCCAGCAGTGATCAATTCGCAGGGCGAGAGACCCAGTACTTC,CASSDQFAGRETQYF
TRBV4-1,.,TRBJ2-7,TRBD1,TGCGCCAGCAGCCAGGGGAAGGACAGGGGGCAAAGTTACGAGCAGTACTTC,CASSQGKDRGQSYEQYF
TRBV12-5,once,TRBJ2-1,TRBD2,TGTGCTAGTGGTTTCCCTAGCGGGAGGGGCCACAATGAGCAGTTCTTC,CASGFPSGRGHNEQFF
TRBV9,.,TRBJ1-1,.,TGTGCCAGCAGCGGTGTAGACAGTCCCAACACTGAAGCTTTCTTT,CASSGVDSPNTEAFF
TRBV3-1/TRBV3-2,.,TRBJ2-3,.,TGTGCCAGCAGCCCGTCCGGGCGGGGGCTTTTCACAGATACGCAGTATTTT,CASSPSGRGLFTDTQYF
TRBV28,.,TRBJ1-1,.,TGTGCCATCTCAGCAGCCGGAATGGACATCATTTCTGAAGCTTTCTTT,CAISAAGMDIISEAFF
TRBV27,few,TRBJ2-7,.,TGTGCCAGCAGTTTAAGGGACACCTCCTACGAGCAGTACTTC,CASSLRDTSYEQYF